This T cell receptor beta chain comes out of a study of T cell responses to AZD1222 COVID-19 vaccine. Some second doses came at about 4 weeks and others at about 12 weeks; these were pooled. The CDR3 runs 13 residues. Germline V lookup: CDR1 MNHEY, CDR2 SVGAGI. V was cut by 6 bases and J by 3 bases, with 11 bases left in between. Clones were sequenced by immunoSEQ multiplex PCR, and TCRdb holds only the in-frame ones, with some missing. In the table there are 130,000 to 150,000 clones, approximately 90% of which are singletons. The chain recombines TRBV6-5 with TRBJ1-2, with a possible D match to TRBD1 (5 bases). The receptor was derived from an adult who received the AZD1222 COVID-19 vaccine. Sequencing was performed on peripheral blood, taken 28 days after the second AZD1222 dose. The CDR3 loop reads CASSGGDYYGYTF. In DNA, the CDR3 is TGTGCCAGCAGCGGGGGGGACTACTATGGCTACACCTTC.